This TCR beta chain was sequenced in a study of T cells after yellow fever vaccination (dated by TCRdb to between 2019 and 2020). About the investigation overall: The SMART-Seq v4 Ultra Low Input RNA kit was used to prepare libraries from fractions with low cell numbers. To follow T-cell clones before and after both primary and booster YFV17D yellow fever vaccination, bulk TCR alpha and beta repertoires underwent longitudinal sequencing. Two healthy male donors, one aged 18 to 29 and one aged 30 to 40 years, made up the cohort. Blood was collected at multiple timepoints before and after primary and secondary immunization, and bulk PBMC replicates and cell subsets were isolated. The research as a whole found: A small share of clonotypes was detected in both CD4 and CD8 compartments, with the overlap likely arising from convergent recombination. After the booster, most of the clones that had expanded following primary vaccination were detected again (almost 98% of CD4 and 85% to 90% of CD8), which suggests that memory was broadly maintained. Because abundant contaminating clonotypes from the bulk population could be contained in FACS-sorted repertoires, computational filtering was required. The secondary T-cell response was weaker than the primary response but faster, peaking on day 5 instead of day 15. Because only a couple of donors were included in the study, the extent to which the findings can be generalized is limited.

Including cysteine and phenylalanine, the CDR3 has 16 amino acids. This entry keeps only the CDR3 DNA: 48 bases, framed from base 1. Relative to germline, V is 0 bases shorter and J is 6 bases shorter, with 16 bases between their ends. Looking up the germline V gene yields CDR1 MNHNS and CDR2 SASEGT. TCR cDNA was made using 5'RACE template switching, a step that added a universal primer site and unique molecular identifiers. Priming for cDNA synthesis came from both the TCR alpha and TCR beta constant segments. Two PCR steps were used to amplify libraries, with sample barcodes and sequencing adapters being added in the second step. Sequencing of libraries was done on Illumina HiSeq 2500 (2x100 bp) or NovaSeq (2x150 bp). In the original analysis: Reads were demultiplexed and collapsed into UMI consensus sequences with MIGEC, and V(D)J alignment was performed with MiXCR. Clonotypes responding to the vaccine were identified with edgeR on replicate PBMC samples, with the criteria of FDR below 0.01 and a log2 fold change above 5 up to day 15. Each bulk clonotype was labeled CD4 or CD8 based on which sequenced repertoire, CD4 or CD8, contained the clonotype at higher abundance. In TCRdb, the public reads were trimmed at Q25 with fastp and aligned with MiXCR, with productive beta chains retained. Each CDR3 protein appears once, grouped with its most common genes and DNA. The V and J calls come from TCRdb's annotation, not from the publication. Within this sample are a few hundred thousand distinct CDR3 sequences, with less than 20% of them counted one time only. The ten largest clones add up to 17% of the sample.

As to this clonotype: It has no known antigen specificity. No much larger clonotype is one base removed from it; base qualities were not supplied.

Read against the paper, the sample's treatment or condition label means: live attenuated yellow fever vaccine strain. At every blood-draw timepoint, two biological replicates of bulk PBMCs were collected. A standard Ficoll-Paque protocol was used to isolate PBMCs from peripheral blood. TriZol was used to extract RNA from bulk PBMCs, CD4 and CD8 fractions, and dextramer-positive and dextramer-negative fractions. Source: PBMCs, taken around 5 days after the first yellow fever vaccination. This TCR was recovered from a man younger than 35 who received the YFV17D yellow fever vaccine. This chain is built from TRBV6-1 and TRBJ2-3, with TRBD1 as a weak D call on 5 bases. CDR3 sequence: CASSEAFAQQVDTQYF. The nucleotide sequence reads TGTGCCAGCAGTGAAGCGTTTGCCCAACAGGTCGATACGCAGTATTTT.